Below, 26 T cell receptor beta chains from the same sample are listed, as sequenced in a study of CD8 T cells in ankylosing spondylitis. TCRdb reprocessed the 5' RACE reads via MiXCR and lists one record per CDR3 protein. The sample carries 50,000 to 70,000 distinct CDR3 sequences, over 5% recorded once. The source material was synovial fluid, either unsorted or a sorted T cell fraction (not recorded which). The receptors stem from a male donor with ankylosing spondylitis.

This clonotype was counted many times. The genes are TRBV2 and TRBJ1-3; D unresolved. V lost 2 bases to trimming and J lost 10 bases, with 6 bases between them. CDR1 is SNHLY, CDR2 FYNNEI, per germline. This CDR3 comprises 11 residues. The CDR3 reads CASSEPGTIYF. The CDR3 coding sequence is TGTGCCAGCAGTGAACCCGGTACCATATATTTT.

This clonotype was detected only a few times. The chain carries TRBV5-1 and TRBJ1-2, with 8 bases identical to TRBD1. CDR1 is SGHRS and CDR2 is YFSETQ in the germline V gene. V lost 7 bases and J lost 4; bases outside the gene matches: 6. CDR3 size: 13 residues. Here the CDR3 DNA reads TGCGCCAGCGGCCCGGACAGGGCCTATGGCTACACCTTC. Protein: CASGPDRAYGYTF.

Ten or more counts support this clonotype. Germline and junction disagree at one end, which may indicate a read error. J is TRBJ2-5 and V is TRBV15; 12 bases match TRBD2. The CDR3 extends over 15 amino acids. CDR1 is LNHNV and CDR2 is YYDKDF in the germline V gene (reference sequence). The CDR3, as DNA: TGTGCCACCACCAGACTAGCGGGAGTTCAAGAGACCCAGTACTTC. Protein sequence: CATTRLAGVQETQYF.

In this sample, this clonotype turned up many times. V and J are TRBV3-1 and TRBJ2-1; D gene unclear. V shed 4 bases and J shed 8 bases, with 18 bases lying between them. The germline V gene has CDR1 LGHDT and CDR2 YNNKEL (reference sequence). The CDR3 runs 15 residues. The CDR3 loop reads CASSPGRGVWDEQFF. The CDR3 region has the DNA TGTGCCAGCAGCCCCGGCCGTGGGGTCTGGGATGAGCAGTTCTTC.

Ten or more counts support this clonotype. CDR3 sequence: CAISESWQGANEQFF. In nucleotides, the CDR3 is TGTGCCATCAGTGAGTCCTGGCAGGGTGCCAATGAGCAGTTCTTC. The chain employs TRBV10-3 and TRBJ2-1, with a possible D match to TRBD1 (5 bases). The CDR3 is made up of 15 amino acids. Trimming took off 0 bases at V and 6 bases at J, with 12 bases between the two ends. Germline loops: CDR1 ENHRY, CDR2 SYGVKD.

The sample holds many counts of this clonotype. The chain couples TRBV2 to TRBJ1-4; no clear D. The CDR3 contains 14 residues. In germline, CDR1 is SNHLY, CDR2 FYNNEI. The ends were cut back, 10 bases at V and 3 bases at J, with 15 bases in the middle. The CDR3 loop reads CATQQNIANEKLFF. For the CDR3, the DNA is TGTGCCACCCAGCAGAACATCGCTAATGAAAAACTGTTTTTT.

This clonotype has at least ten counts. The chain recombines TRBV12-3 or TRBV12-4 with TRBJ1-2; 7 bases are a match to TRBD1. The CDR3 is made up of 13 amino acids. Trimming at V came to 8 bases and at J to 7 bases, leaving 10 bases not matched to a gene. In DNA, the CDR3 is TGTGCCAGCCGAGACAGGGCGTCTTTTGGCTACACCTTC. Residues: CASRDRASFGYTF.

In its sample, this clonotype ranks as large (0.1 to 1%). The chain recombines TRBV7-8 with TRBJ2-2, with D perhaps given as TRBD1 or TRBD2 (5 bases each). This CDR3 is 15 amino acids long. Trimming stripped 2 bases from V and 4 bases from J, with 11 bases between. CDR1 is SGHVS and CDR2 is FQNEAQ in the germline V gene. CDR3 sequence (DNA): TGTGCCAGCAGCTTATTCTTGGGGACCACCGGGGAGCTGTTTTTT. It encodes CASSLFLGTTGELFF.

The chain recombines TRBV28 with TRBJ2-7; 9 bases are shared with TRBD1. The germline V gene has CDR1 MDHEN and CDR2 SYDVKM. The CDR3 sequence is 13 residues long. V trimming: 6 bases; J trimming: 6 bases; junction bases outside the gene matches: 6. The chain's CDR3 is CASSRDRALEQYF. CDR3 nucleotides: TGTGCCAGCAGCCGGGACAGGGCCCTCGAGCAGTACTTC. The complete variable domain, with remaining parts taken from reference TRBV28 and TRBJ2-7, reads DVKVTQSSRYLVKRTGEKVFLECVQDMDHENMFWYRQDPGLGLRLIYFSYDVKMKEKGDIPEGYSVSREKKERFSLILESASTNQTSMYLCASSRDRALEQYFGPGTRLTVT.

This clonotype was observed at least ten times. J is TRBJ2-2 and V is TRBV25-1; 10 bases match TRBD1. CDR3 size: 16 residues. From germline, CDR1 is MGHDK and CDR2 SYGVNS. Trimming cost V 3 bases and J 5 bases; bases outside gene matches: 6. CDR3 bases: TGTGCCAGCAGTGACCGACAGGGGGCGGGAACCGGGGAGCTGTTTTTT. It codes for CASSDRQGAGTGELFF.

The chain is built from TRBV2 and TRBJ1-1, with D possibly TRBD1 on 5 matching bases. CDR3 length: 12 residues. Germline lookup yields CDR1 SNHLY and CDR2 FYNNEI. Deletions cut 9 bases from V and 10 bases from J, with 18 bases between. This chain's CDR3 is CASTRDSTRAFF. In nucleotides, the CDR3 is TGTGCCAGTACGAGGGACTCCACGAGAGCTTTCTTT.

This clonotype has at least ten counts. The V gene is TRBV5-1, the J gene TRBJ2-1, with a weak D call TRBD2 (6 bases). The V and J ends lost 4 bases and 9 bases respectively, with 14 bases between them. This CDR3 has 13 amino acids. The V gene's germline CDR1 is SGHRS and CDR2 YFSETQ. In DNA, the CDR3 is TGCGCCAGCAGCAGGGGTTGGGACTCTGAGCAGTTCTTC. It yields the protein CASSRGWDSEQFF. The entire variable domain, with the rest obtained from reference TRBV5-1 and TRBJ2-1, is as follows: KAGVTQTPRYLIKTRGQQVTLSCSPISGHRSVSWYQQTPGQGLQFLFEYFSETQRNKGNFPGRFSGRQFSNSRSEMNVSTLELGDSALYLCASSRGWDSEQFFGPGTRLTVL.

This clonotype was counted only a few times. CDR3: CASSETYGTIGQNEQFF. CDR3 coding DNA: TGTGCCAGCAGTGAAACTTATGGGACAATCGGACAGAATGAGCAGTTCTTC. The genes are TRBV6-1 and TRBJ2-1; tentatively, D is TRBD1 (6 bases). CDR1 and CDR2 (germline): MNHNS, SASEGT. CDR3 length equals 17 residues. Trimming removed 2 bases at V and 7 bases at J, with 21 bases between.

The table lists this clonotype with many counts. This rearrangement joins TRBV7-2 to TRBJ2-7; no reliable D call. CDR3 length: 14 amino acids. Trimming stripped 3 bases from V and 2 bases from J, with 11 bases between. Germline lookup yields CDR1 SGHTA and CDR2 FQGNSA. CDR3 sequence (DNA): TGTGCCAGCAGCTTCTTAATTGTGCCCTACGAGCAGTACTTC. Its translation: CASSFLIVPYEQYF. The full variable domain, its missing parts supplied by reference TRBV7-2 and TRBJ2-7, is GAGVSQSPSNKVTEKGKDVELRCDPISGHTALYWYRQSLGQGLEFLIYFQGNSAPDKSGLPSDRFSAERTGGSVSTLTIQRTQQEDSAVYLCASSFLIVPYEQYFGPGTRLTVT.

V usage is TRBV10-3 and J usage is TRBJ1-5; D gene unclear. Germline-derived CDR1 and CDR2 are ENHRY and SYGVKD. This CDR3 contains 14 residues. The V end was cut by 7 bases, the J end by 1 base, with 11 bases between. CDR3 in amino acids: CAINPGASNQPQHF. The CDR3 region has the DNA TGTGCCATCAACCCGGGAGCCAGCAATCAGCCCCAGCATTTT.

The rearrangement links TRBV5-4 to TRBJ2-1; TRBD2 matches 13 bases. CDR1 and CDR2 from the germline V gene are SGHNT and YYREEE (reference sequence). The J segment lost 4 bases and the V segment lost 2 bases, leaving 12 bases of the junction unmatched. CDR3 length: 19 amino acids. For the CDR3, the DNA is TGTGCCAGCAGCTTAATTGGGACTAGCGGGACCACCATTTACAATGAGCAGTTCTTC. Translating gives CASSLIGTSGTTIYNEQFF.

This sequence joins TRBV14 and TRBJ1-3, with TRBD1 as a possible D gene (5 bases). Germline V CDR1 and CDR2: SGHDN, FVKESK. V was cut by 1 base and J by 0 bases, with 10 bases left in between. The CDR3 spans 16 residues. CDR3: CASSQGFGTSGNTIYF. DNA for the CDR3: TGTGCCAGCAGCCAAGGATTTGGGACCTCTGGAAACACCATATATTTT. The full variable domain, rest sourced from reference TRBV14 and TRBJ1-3, is EAGVTQFPSHSVIEKGQTVTLRCDPISGHDNLYWYRRVMGKEIKFLLHFVKESKQDESGMPNNRFLAERTGGTYSTLKVQPAELEDSGVYFCASSQGFGTSGNTIYFGEGSWLTVV.

In this sample, this clonotype turned up many times. The chain joins TRBV20-1 to TRBJ2-3, with unresolved D. Germline values: CDR1 DFQATT, CDR2 SNEGSKA (reference sequence). V lost 0 bases and J 4 bases, leaving 11 bases between the germline ends. This CDR3 region has 14 residues. DNA of the CDR3: TGCAGTGCTAGAGATGCTCTACACCCAGATACGCAGTATTTT. Translating gives CSARDALHPDTQYF.

This clonotype was observed many times. The chain couples TRBV29-1 to TRBJ2-3; TRBD2 matches at 12 bases. V shed 7 bases and J 4 bases; nucleotides not matched to a gene: 6. The CDR3 is made up of 14 amino acids. The germline CDR1 and CDR2 sequences are SQVTM and ANQGSEA. This chain's CDR3 is CSGATSGSADTQYF. DNA of the CDR3: TGCAGCGGAGCGACTAGCGGGAGTGCAGATACGCAGTATTTT.

This clonotype has a count of ten or more. This chain links TRBV28 with TRBJ2-7, with TRBD1 matching over 10 bases. The J segment lost 2 bases and the V segment lost 5 bases, leaving 6 bases of the junction unmatched. The CDR3 totals 15 residues. Per germline, CDR1 MDHEN and CDR2 SYDVKM. CDR3 coding DNA: TGTGCCAGCAGTCCGGGACAGGGGCCCCCCTACGAGCAGTACTTC. Encoded protein: CASSPGQGPPYEQYF.

There are many counts of this clonotype. The V and J genes are TRBV28 and TRBJ1-5; D is perhaps TRBD1 (5 bases). Trimming cost V 3 bases and J 7 bases, with 10 bases left between them. The CDR3 runs 13 residues. Germline V gives CDR1 MDHEN, CDR2 SYDVKM. CDR3 DNA: TGTGCCAGCAGTTTGGTTGCAGGGCAGCCCCAGCATTTT. This translates into CASSLVAGQPQHF. The entire variable domain, with the rest obtained from reference TRBV28 and TRBJ1-5, is as follows: DVKVTQSSRYLVKRTGEKVFLECVQDMDHENMFWYRQDPGLGLRLIYFSYDVKMKEKGDIPEGYSVSREKKERFSLILESASTNQTSMYLCASSLVAGQPQHFGDGTRLSIL.

This clonotype was counted ten times or more. This chain uses TRBV5-5 with TRBJ1-5; 7 bases are a match to TRBD1. The junction had 1 base not matched to a gene; V was cut back by 1 base and J by 6 bases. This CDR3 region has 13 residues. CDR1 and CDR2 (germline): SGHKS, YYEKEE (reference sequence). The CDR3 spells CASSLPGGQPQHF. The CDR3 DNA reads TGTGCCAGCAGCTTGCCAGGGGGTCAGCCCCAGCATTTT. Combining the CDR3 with reference TRBV5-5 and TRBJ1-5 gives the whole variable domain DAGVTQSPTHLIKTRGQQVTLRCSPISGHKSVSWYQQVLGQGPQFIFQYYEKEERGRGNFPDRFSARQFPNYSSELNVNALLLGDSALYLCASSLPGGQPQHFGDGTRLSIL.

This clonotype showed up many times. The J gene is TRBJ2-7, the V gene TRBV20-1, with 7 bases aligning to TRBD2. The CDR3 extends over 14 amino acids. With V trimmed by 8 bases and J by 5 bases, 15 bases remained unmatched. Germline V gives CDR1 DFQATT, CDR2 SNEGSKA (reference sequence). CDR3 coding DNA: TGCAGTCTCCCCCCTTTGCGGGAGTCCCACGAGCAGTACTTC. This codes for CSLPPLRESHEQYF.

The sample holds many counts of this clonotype. This rearrangement joins TRBV19 to TRBJ2-1, with TRBD2 matching 13 bases. The germline gives CDR1 LNHDA, CDR2 SQIVND (reference sequence). This CDR3 comprises 15 residues. After removal of 10 bases from V and 5 bases from J, the junction contained 8 bases not matched to a gene. Written as DNA, the CDR3 is TGTGCCACTCAGGAGACTAGCGGGAGGCACAATGAGCAGTTCTTC. Its protein product is CATQETSGRHNEQFF.

The chain employs TRBV10-3 and TRBJ2-7; D remains ambiguous. V lost 0 bases, J lost 4 bases, and 4 bases lay in between. The CDR3 is made up of 12 amino acids. Germline V lookup: CDR1 ENHRY, CDR2 SYGVKD. The CDR3 DNA sequence: TGTGCCATCAGTGAGTCGGAATACGAGCAGTACTTC. Translation gives CAISESEYEQYF.

This clonotype was counted many times. The chain recombines TRBV7-8 with TRBJ2-6; 8 bases are shared with TRBD1. Per germline, CDR1 SGHVS and CDR2 FQNEAQ. After removal of 2 bases from V and 4 bases from J, the junction contained 10 bases not matched to a gene. CDR3 length equals 18 residues. CDR3: CASSLRANRGSGANVLTF. CDR3 coding DNA: TGTGCCAGCAGCTTACGGGCTAACAGGGGGTCAGGGGCCAACGTCCTGACTTTC.